This T cell receptor (beta chain) emerged from a study of blood T cells in healthy people across ages. Findings and limits, study-wide: Older age went with lower TCR beta diversity per million T cells, in a roughly linear way. Both naive CD4+ cell counts and diversity were greater in long-lived donors than in aged donors.

Germline CDR1 is SGHAT and CDR2 is FQNNGV. J gave up 6 bases and V 2 bases, and 11 bases lay outside the gene matches. This CDR3 contains 16 residues. For the second PCR, which ran for 7 to 11 cycles, a sample-barcoded 5' primer and a J-beta primer mix were used. Each CDR3 protein is one row after TCRdb ran MiXCR on the 5' RACE reads. The profile shows roughly 900,000 distinct CDR3 sequences, 45% to 50% of them singletons. Note on this clonotype: The antigen is unknown.

Staff drew roughly 10 milliliters of peripheral blood from each donor. This TCR derives from a man younger than 45 in good health. The specimen was blood. The V and J genes are TRBV11-2 and TRBJ2-3; 7 nucleotides line up with TRBD1. CDR3 residues: CASSLKGGVVRDTQYF. The CDR3 coding sequence is TGTGCCAGCAGCTTAAAAGGGGGCGTAGTTAGGGATACGCAGTATTTT. Supplemented by reference TRBV11-2 and TRBJ2-3, the full variable domain reads EAGVAQSPRYKIIEKRQSVAFWCNPISGHATLYWYQQILGQGPKLLIQFQNNGVVDDSQLPKDRFSAERLKGVDSTLKIQPAKLEDSAVYLCASSLKGGVVRDTQYFGPGTRLTVL.